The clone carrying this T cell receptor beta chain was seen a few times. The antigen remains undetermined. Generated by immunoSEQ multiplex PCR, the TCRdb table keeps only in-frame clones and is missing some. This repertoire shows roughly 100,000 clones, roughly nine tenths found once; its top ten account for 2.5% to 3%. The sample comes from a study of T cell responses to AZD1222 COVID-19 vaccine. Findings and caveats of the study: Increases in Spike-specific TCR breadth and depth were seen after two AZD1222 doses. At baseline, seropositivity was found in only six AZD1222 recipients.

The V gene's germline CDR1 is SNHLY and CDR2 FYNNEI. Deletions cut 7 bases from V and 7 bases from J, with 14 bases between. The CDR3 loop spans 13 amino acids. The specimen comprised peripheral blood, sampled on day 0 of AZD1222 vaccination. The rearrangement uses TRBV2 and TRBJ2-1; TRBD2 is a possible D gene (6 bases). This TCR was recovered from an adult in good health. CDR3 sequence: CASNINGGNEQFF. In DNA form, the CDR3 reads TGTGCCAGCAACATAAATGGGGGGAATGAGCAGTTCTTC.